Detailed here is one TCR beta chain. With 6 bases clipped from V and 5 bases from J, the junction kept 4 bases outside the gene matches. Germline loops: CDR1 LNHDA, CDR2 SQIVND (reference sequence). This CDR3 is 14 amino acids long. The data derive from a study of blood T cell repertoires in COVID-19. Study context: Whether acute or convalescent, the COVID-19 samples came from the United States, Italy and Spain.

In the authors' workflow: Amplification with reference gene primers provided the estimates of nucleated cell counts. The data were produced by immunoSEQ multiplex PCR, yet TCRdb's version contains in-frame clones alone and is incomplete. From that table come the V and J calls and clone size; the DNA was used to work out D and trimming. This sample has 400,000 to 450,000 clones; roughly 90% occur once, and the top ten carry 0.8% to 0.85%. A Seattle source enrolled patients during active infection and followed them longitudinally. This TCR was sampled from a man younger than 30 with COVID-19, enrolled during active disease. This sequence joins TRBV19 and TRBJ2-1, with TRBD2 matching 10 bases. Sequencing used peripheral blood. DNA for the CDR3: TGTGCCAGTAGGCCGGGACTAGCGAACAATGAGCAGTTCTTC. Amino acid sequence: CASRPGLANNEQFF.